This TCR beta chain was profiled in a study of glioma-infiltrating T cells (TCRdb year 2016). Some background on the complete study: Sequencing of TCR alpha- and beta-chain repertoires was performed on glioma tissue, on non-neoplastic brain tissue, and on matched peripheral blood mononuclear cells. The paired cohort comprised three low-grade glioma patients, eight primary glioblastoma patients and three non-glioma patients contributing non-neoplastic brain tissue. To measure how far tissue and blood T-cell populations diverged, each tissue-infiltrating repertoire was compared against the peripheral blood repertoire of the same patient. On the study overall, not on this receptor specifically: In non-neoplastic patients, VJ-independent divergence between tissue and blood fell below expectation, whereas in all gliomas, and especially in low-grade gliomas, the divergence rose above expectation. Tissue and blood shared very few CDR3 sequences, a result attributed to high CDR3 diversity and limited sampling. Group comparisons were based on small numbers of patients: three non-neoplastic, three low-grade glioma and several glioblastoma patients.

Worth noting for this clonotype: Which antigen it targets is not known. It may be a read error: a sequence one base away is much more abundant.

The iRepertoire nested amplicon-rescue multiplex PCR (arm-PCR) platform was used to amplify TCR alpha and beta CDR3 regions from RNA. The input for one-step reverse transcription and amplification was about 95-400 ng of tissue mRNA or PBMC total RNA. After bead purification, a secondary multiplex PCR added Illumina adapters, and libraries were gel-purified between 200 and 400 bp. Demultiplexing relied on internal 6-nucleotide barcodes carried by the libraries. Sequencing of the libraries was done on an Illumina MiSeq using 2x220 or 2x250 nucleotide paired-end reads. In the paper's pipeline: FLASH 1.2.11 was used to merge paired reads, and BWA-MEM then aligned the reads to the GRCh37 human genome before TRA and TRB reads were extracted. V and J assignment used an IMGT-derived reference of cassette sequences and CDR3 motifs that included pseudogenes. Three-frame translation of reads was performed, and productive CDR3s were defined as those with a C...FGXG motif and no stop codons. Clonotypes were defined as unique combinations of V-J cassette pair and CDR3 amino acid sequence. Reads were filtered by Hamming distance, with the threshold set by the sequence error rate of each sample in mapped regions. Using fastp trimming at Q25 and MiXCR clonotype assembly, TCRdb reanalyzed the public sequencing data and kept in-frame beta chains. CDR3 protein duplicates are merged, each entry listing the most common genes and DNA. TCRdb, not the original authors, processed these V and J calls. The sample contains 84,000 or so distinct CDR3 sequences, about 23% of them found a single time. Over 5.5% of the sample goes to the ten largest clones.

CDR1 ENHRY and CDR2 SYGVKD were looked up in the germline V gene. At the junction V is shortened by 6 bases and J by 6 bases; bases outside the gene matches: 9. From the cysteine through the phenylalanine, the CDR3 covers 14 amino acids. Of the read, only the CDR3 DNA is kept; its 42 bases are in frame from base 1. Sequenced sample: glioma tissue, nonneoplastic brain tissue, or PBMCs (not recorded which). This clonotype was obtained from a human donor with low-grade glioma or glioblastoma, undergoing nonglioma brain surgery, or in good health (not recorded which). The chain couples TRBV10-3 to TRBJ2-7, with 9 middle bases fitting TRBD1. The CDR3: CAISGQGSRGEQYF. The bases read TGTGCCATCAGCGGACAGGGGTCACGGGGCGAGCAGTACTTC.